The next 30 T cell receptor beta chains were all read from a single sample in a study of regulatory T cells in long-lasting Graves disease. Noted time point: persistent/refractory GD, antithyroid drugs over 5 years with positive TRAb. Making the TCR library involved RNA that had been extracted from PBMCs. HTBI primers from iRepertoire and Arm-PCR of CDR3 regions yielded the TCR beta libraries. TCRdb ran MiXCR on the multiplex PCR reads and lists one entry per CDR3 protein. The sample shows 600,000 to 800,000 distinct CDR3 sequences, about 32% of them seen only once. The sample here was peripheral blood mononuclear cells (PBMCs), taken when the disease was refractory, from a patient treated with antithyroid drugs. These receptors came from a female donor with Graves disease.

This clonotype was seen more than once but under ten times. The V and J genes are TRBV2 and TRBJ2-4, with D hard to call. Germline CDR1 is SNHLY and CDR2 is FYNNEI. CDR3 length: 13 residues. The V end lost 3 bases, the J end lost 4 bases, and 7 bases lay between the germline ends. Written as DNA, the CDR3 is TGTGCCAGCAGTGACTCCGCGAAAAACATTCAGTACTTC. Translation: CASSDSAKNIQYF.

The V gene is TRBV10-3, the J gene TRBJ1-1; D is uncertain. CDR1 is ENHRY and CDR2 is SYGVKD in the germline V gene. The V gene lost 3 bases and the J gene lost 5 bases, with 10 bases spanning the gap. This CDR3 is 13 amino acids long. The CDR3 region has the DNA TGTGCCATCAGTGACCAAAAGAAGACTGAAGCTTTCTTT. This translates into CAISDQKKTEAFF.

The chain is built from TRBV19 and TRBJ1-1; TRBD1 aligns across 9 bases. Losses at the gene ends were 6 bases for V and 3 bases for J; bases not matched to a gene: 8. The germline V gene has CDR1 LNHDA and CDR2 SQIVND (reference sequence). This CDR3 spans 15 amino acids. For the CDR3, the DNA is TGTGCCAGTAGCGTACAGGGGGCGTGGGACACTGAAGCTTTCTTT. It specifies CASSVQGAWDTEAFF. Complete variable domain (other parts from reference TRBV19 and TRBJ1-1): DGGITQSPKYLFRKEGQNVTLSCEQNLNHDAMYWYRQDPGQGLRLIYYSQIVNDFQKGDIAEGYSVSREKKESFPLTVTSAQKNPTAFYLCASSVQGAWDTEAFFGQGTRLTVV.

As DNA, the CDR3 is TGTGCCAGCAGTTTAGTGCGCGGACTAGTGCTCACAGATACGCAGTATTTT. It translates to CASSLVRGLVLTDTQYF. The rearrangement links TRBV12-3 or TRBV12-4 to TRBJ2-3; TRBD2 agrees at 7 bases. V lost 1 base, J lost 2 bases, and 9 bases stayed unmatched. The CDR3 runs to 17 residues.

This clonotype showed up many times. The rearrangement uses TRBV11-2 and TRBJ2-2; D is unresolved. V lost 5 bases and J lost 1, with 11 bases in between. This CDR3 comprises 15 residues. Germline V gene data show CDR1 as SGHAT and CDR2 as FQNNGV. The CDR3 DNA is TGTGCCAGCAGCCCAGGTCTGAGGAACACCGGGGAGCTGTTTTTT. This codes for CASSPGLRNTGELFF.

The V gene is TRBV27, the J gene TRBJ2-4, with 9 bases aligning to TRBD2. V dropped 4 bases and J dropped 8; count of bases not matched to a gene: 12. Germline values: CDR1 MNHEY, CDR2 SMNVEV (reference sequence). The CDR3 covers 16 residues. The CDR3 here is CASSSYLAGAYDIQYF. In DNA, the CDR3 is TGTGCCAGCAGTTCTTATTTAGCGGGAGCTTACGACATTCAGTACTTC.

This clonotype occurred a few times. The chain employs TRBV29-1 and TRBJ1-2; D possibly corresponds to TRBD1 (5 bases). In germline, CDR1 is SQVTM, CDR2 ANQGSEA. V shed 6 bases and J shed 3 bases, with 17 bases lying between them. This CDR3 comprises 14 residues. The DNA of the CDR3 is TGCAGCGTGAGCATGCAGGGAGTATACTATGGCTACACCTTC. Protein product: CSVSMQGVYYGYTF.

This clonotype was detected only a few times. The chain couples TRBV11-1 to TRBJ2-5, with D possibly called TRBD1 or TRBD2 (5 bases each). CDR3 size: 14 residues. Trimming removed 5 bases from V and 4 bases from J, with 14 bases in between. Looked up from germline, CDR1 is SGHAT and CDR2 is FQDESV (reference sequence). The CDR3 region has the DNA TGTGCCAGCAGCCAAATGGGGGTAGGAGAGACCCAGTACTTC. Translated, it gives CASSQMGVGETQYF.

V gene TRBV7-2 combines with J gene TRBJ1-3; D may be TRBD1 (6 bases). The CDR3 is 14 amino acids. Trimming stripped 5 bases from V and 7 bases from J, with 15 bases between. Looked up from germline, CDR1 is SGHTA and CDR2 is FQGNSA. CDR3 sequence: CASSQGWGANTIYF. The CDR3 bases are TGTGCCAGCAGCCAGGGGTGGGGGGCGAACACCATATATTTT.

A note on this clonotype: A much larger clone differs from this one at a single base, so this may be a read error. V and J are TRBV6-1 and TRBJ2-7; 9 bases map to TRBD2. V lost 1 base to trimming and J lost 3 bases; unmatched junction nucleotides: 10. The CDR3 is 17 residues long. Germline CDR1 MNHNS, CDR2 SASEGT. CDR3 region: CASSEGYSGSLLYEQYF. The CDR3 DNA reads as TGTGCCAGCAGTGAAGGGTATAGCGGGAGCCTGCTCTACGAGCAGTACTTC.

J is TRBJ1-1 and V is TRBV11-2, with D perhaps matching TRBD1 (6 bases). Per the germline V gene, CDR1 is SGHAT and CDR2 is FQNNGV. Trimming stripped 7 bases from V and 1 base from J, with 13 bases between. The CDR3 extends over 14 amino acids. The DNA for the CDR3 is TGTGCCAGCACCTCGGGACACCCGAACACTGAAGCTTTCTTT. This sequence encodes CASTSGHPNTEAFF.

The gene calls are TRBV7-9 and TRBJ1-3; D ambiguous. The CDR3 is 16 amino acids. The V gene's germline CDR1 is SEHNR and CDR2 FQNEAQ (reference sequence). The V end was cut by 2 bases, the J end by 0 bases, with 11 bases between. The CDR3 reads CASSLNGRNSGNTIYF. CDR3 DNA: TGTGCCAGCAGCTTAAACGGGAGAAACTCTGGAAACACCATATATTTT.

V and J are TRBV5-1 and TRBJ2-2, with 10 bases aligning to TRBD2. CDR1 is SGHRS, CDR2 YFSETQ, per germline. The CDR3 totals 17 residues. The ends lost 0 bases at V and 6 bases at J; junction bases unmatched: 8. The CDR3 DNA reads as TGCGCCAGCAGCTTGGCGGCTAGCGGGAGTCGGCCCGGGGAGCTGTTTTTT. The encoded protein is CASSLAASGSRPGELFF.

There are many counts of this clonotype. This rearrangement joins TRBV2 to TRBJ1-1; 7 bases match TRBD1. This CDR3 has 14 amino acids. V lost 7 bases and J lost 0; bases outside the gene matches: 5. Germline assignment: CDR1 SNHLY and CDR2 FYNNEI. CDR3 protein: CASNEQGMNTEAFF. The CDR3 bases are TGTGCCAGCAACGAACAGGGGATGAACACTGAAGCTTTCTTT.

This chain uses TRBV20-1 with TRBJ2-3, with 10 bases identical to TRBD1. V shed 6 bases and J 5 bases; nucleotides not matched to a gene: 5. The CDR3 is made up of 13 amino acids. Germline V gene lookup returns CDR1 DFQATT and CDR2 SNEGSKA (reference sequence). The CDR3 region is CSAETGGKDTQYF. The CDR3 DNA reads TGCAGTGCCGAGACAGGGGGCAAAGATACGCAGTATTTT.

This chain connects TRBV27 to TRBJ1-5; possibly TRBD1 for D (6 bases). The CDR3 contains 14 residues. Per the germline V gene, CDR1 is MNHEY and CDR2 is SMNVEV (reference sequence). Deletions cut 4 bases from V and 4 bases from J, with 11 bases between. The CDR3 here is CASSWVRGNQPQHF. The CDR3 nucleotides read TGTGCCAGCAGTTGGGTCAGGGGAAATCAGCCCCAGCATTTT.

This sequence joins TRBV20-1 and TRBJ2-7, with 9 bases that match TRBD2. V was clipped by 6 bases and J by 7 bases; unmatched bases: 16. The CDR3 spans 15 residues. Looked up from germline, CDR1 is DFQATT and CDR2 is SNEGSKA (reference sequence). CDR3 in amino acids: CSAKTGGRALGEQYF. CDR3 nucleotide sequence: TGCAGTGCAAAGACTGGCGGGAGGGCCTTGGGGGAGCAGTACTTC.

This clonotype was detected ten times or more. The V and J genes are TRBV12-3 or TRBV12-4 and TRBJ1-1; D is ambiguous. V was shortened by 2 bases and J by 2 bases, with 9 bases between the two germline ends. The CDR3 consists of 14 residues. CDR3 region: CASSLRTDNTEAFF. The CDR3 nucleotides are TGTGCCAGCAGTTTAAGGACGGACAACACTGAAGCTTTCTTT.

V gene TRBV24-1 combines with J gene TRBJ2-7, with a possible D match to TRBD2 (5 bases). CDR1 is KGHDR, CDR2 SFDVKD, per germline. The CDR3 totals 17 residues. The germline V and J ends were trimmed by 3 bases and 0 bases, with 17 bases remaining between them. The CDR3 protein is CATSDPSRIRSSYEQYF. In nucleotides, the CDR3 is TGTGCCACCAGTGATCCTAGCCGAATTAGGAGCTCCTACGAGCAGTACTTC.

This clonotype was counted a few times. This chain joins TRBV6-2 or TRBV6-3 and TRBJ1-2; D is possibly TRBD1 (6 bases). V was shortened by 2 bases and J by 4 bases, with 11 bases between the two germline ends. Looked up from germline, CDR1 is MNHEY and CDR2 is SVGEGT. There are 14 residues in the CDR3. Here the CDR3 DNA reads TGTGCCAGCAGTTACGGGGGCTCGGGCTATGGCTACACCTTC. It specifies CASSYGGSGYGYTF.

This rearrangement joins TRBV6-1 to TRBJ1-3; TRBD1 matches 8 bases. V lost 6 bases and J lost 8; bases outside the gene matches: 6. Germline V gene lookup returns CDR1 MNHNS and CDR2 SASEGT. The CDR3 spans 13 residues. The DNA of the CDR3 is TGTGCCAGCAGGGAGACAGGGGTACACACCATATATTTT. This translates into CASRETGVHTIYF.

DNA of the CDR3: TGCAGTGCAAAGATTCCAGGGGGCGAAGGGCAGCCCCAGCATTTT. Translated, it gives CSAKIPGGEGQPQHF. The V gene is TRBV20-1, the J gene TRBJ1-5; 8 positions match TRBD1. Germline CDR1 reads DFQATT; CDR2 reads SNEGSKA (reference sequence). The CDR3 spans 15 residues. The ends lost 6 bases at V and 7 bases at J; junction bases unmatched: 14.

The chain links TRBV19 to TRBJ1-1; D not resolved. This CDR3 comprises 14 residues. CDR1 is LNHDA, CDR2 SQIVND, per germline (reference sequence). Trimming pared 5 bases from V and 2 bases from J, leaving 12 bases between. The CDR3 loop is CASSAGRANTEAFF. As DNA, the CDR3 is TGTGCCAGTAGTGCAGGACGAGCCAACACTGAAGCTTTCTTT.

Only a few counts were recorded for this clonotype. V gene TRBV7-9 combines with J gene TRBJ1-1, with TRBD1 matching 9 bases. V lost 4 bases to trimming and J lost 8 bases; unmatched junction nucleotides: 5. The germline CDR1 and CDR2 sequences are SEHNR and FQNEAQ (reference sequence). The length of the CDR3 is 13 residues. The CDR3 here is CASSWGTGREAFF. The CDR3 DNA follows: TGTGCCAGCAGCTGGGGGACAGGGAGAGAAGCTTTCTTT.

This chain links TRBV20-1 with TRBJ2-5; 9 bases agree with TRBD2. The CDR3 extends over 14 amino acids. The J segment lost 5 bases and the V segment lost 6 bases, leaving 10 bases of the junction unmatched. The germline CDR1 and CDR2 sequences are DFQATT and SNEGSKA (reference sequence). The CDR3 spells CSARGLAGRETQYF. For the CDR3, the DNA is TGCAGTGCCAGGGGACTAGCAGGGCGGGAGACCCAGTACTTC.

The chain is built from TRBV3-1 and TRBJ2-7; 11 nucleotides align to TRBD2. This CDR3 is 16 amino acids long. With V trimmed by 7 bases and J by 2 bases, 10 bases remained unmatched. Germline lookup yields CDR1 LGHDT and CDR2 YNNKEL (reference sequence). The CDR3 coding sequence is TGTGCCAGCACCCCGCAGCCGGGACTAGCGGCCTACGAGCAGTACTTC. Translating gives CASTPQPGLAAYEQYF.

J is TRBJ2-5 and V is TRBV7-9; the D gene could be TRBD1 or TRBD2 (5 bases each). The CDR3 totals 17 residues. V was clipped by 3 bases and J by 3 bases, with 20 bases between them. The germline V gene encodes CDR1 SEHNR and CDR2 FQNEAQ (reference sequence). The CDR3 spells CASSFAMSQGAEETQYF. As DNA, the CDR3 is TGTGCCAGCAGCTTTGCGATGTCCCAGGGAGCCGAAGAGACCCAGTACTTC.

The chain is built from TRBV5-1 and TRBJ1-3; D remains unclear. The CDR3 extends over 14 amino acids. The germline gives CDR1 SGHRS, CDR2 YFSETQ. Between the trimmed V and J ends, which lost 5 bases and 0 bases, there was a span of 9 bases. This chain's CDR3 is CASRQVVSGNTIYF. CDR3 in DNA: TGCGCCAGCAGACAAGTCGTCTCTGGAAACACCATATATTTT. Full variable domain (remainder filled in from reference TRBV5-1 and TRBJ1-3): KAGVTQTPRYLIKTRGQQVTLSCSPISGHRSVSWYQQTPGQGLQFLFEYFSETQRNKGNFPGRFSGRQFSNSRSEMNVSTLELGDSALYLCASRQVVSGNTIYFGEGSWLTVV.

This clonotype was recorded many times. V usage is TRBV6-1 and J usage is TRBJ2-7, with D unclear. Trimming removed 6 bases at V and 5 bases at J, with 11 bases between. The CDR3 runs 12 residues. Germline V gene lookup returns CDR1 MNHNS and CDR2 SASEGT. The CDR3 spells CASRETGDEQYF. The CDR3 DNA reads TGTGCCAGCAGAGAAACTGGGGACGAGCAGTACTTC.

This clonotype was seen repeatedly, ten times or more. The chain carries TRBV7-3 and TRBJ2-5; 7 bases match TRBD1. CDR3 size: 13 residues. The V gene's germline CDR1 is SGHTA and CDR2 FQGTGA. V lost 3 bases and J lost 4; bases outside the gene matches: 2. The CDR3 nucleotides are TGTGCCAGCAGCTTGAACAGGGGAGAGACCCAGTACTTC. This sequence encodes CASSLNRGETQYF. Full variable domain (outside the CDR3, taken from reference TRBV7-3 and TRBJ2-5): GAGVSQTPSNKVTEKGKYVELRCDPISGHTALYWYRQSLGQGPEFLIYFQGTGAADDSGLPNDRFFAVRPEGSVSTLKIQRTERGDSAVYLCASSLNRGETQYFGPGTRLLVL.